This TCR beta chain emerged from a study of tumor T cells in aggressive B-cell lymphoma. Repertoires were generated with immunoSEQ multiplex PCR, while TCRdb's copy carries only in-frame clones and drops some. The sample includes some 2,000 clones, roughly 95% of them seen just once. The receptor was isolated from an adult with diffuse large B cell lymphoma. The sample taken for sequencing was tumor tissue.

CDR3 sequence reads: CAWSGSLANEKLFF. The CDR3 DNA reads as TGTGCCTGGAGTGGGTCCTTAGCTAATGAAAAACTGTTTTTT. The genes are TRBV30 and TRBJ1-4; D remains unclear. The germline CDR1 and CDR2 sequences are GTSNPN and SVGIG (reference sequence). V shed 1 base and J shed 3 bases, with 9 bases lying between them. This CDR3 contains 14 residues.